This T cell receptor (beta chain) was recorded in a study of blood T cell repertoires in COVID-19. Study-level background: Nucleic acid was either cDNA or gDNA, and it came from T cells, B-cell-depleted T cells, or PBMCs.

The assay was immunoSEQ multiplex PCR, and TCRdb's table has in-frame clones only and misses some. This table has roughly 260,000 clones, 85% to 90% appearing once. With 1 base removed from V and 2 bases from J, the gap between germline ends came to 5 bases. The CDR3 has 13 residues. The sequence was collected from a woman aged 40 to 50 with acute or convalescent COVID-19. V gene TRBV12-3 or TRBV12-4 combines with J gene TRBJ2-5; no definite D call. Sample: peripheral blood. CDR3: CASSLDSQETQYF. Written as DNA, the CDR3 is TGTGCCAGCAGTTTAGATTCGCAAGAGACCCAGTACTTC.